Following are 4 T cell receptor beta chains from one sample sequenced in a study of graft-versus-host responses after intestinal transplantation. Assay: immunoSEQ multiplex PCR; the TCRdb copy retains only in-frame clones and omits some. The repertoire includes approximately 8,900 clones, 55% to 75% of them detected once, and 9% to 9.5% sits in the top ten. The authors processed graft tissue to release intraepithelial and lamina propria lymphocytes. This specimen consisted of ileum tissue, obtained about 410 days after transplant. Every receptor here comes from a human patient who received an intestinal transplant, so some T cells may come from the graft donor.

This rearrangement joins TRBV19 to TRBJ1-1, with no clear D. Germline V gene lookup returns CDR1 LNHDA and CDR2 SQIVND (reference sequence). Trimming cost V 7 bases and J 2 bases, with 11 bases left between them. CDR3 size: 13 residues. CDR3 in amino acids: CASMGLGNTEAFF. The CDR3 region has the DNA TGTGCCAGTATGGGCCTGGGAAACACTGAAGCTTTCTTT.

V gene TRBV5-1 combines with J gene TRBJ2-5, with D possibly TRBD1 on 5 matching bases. The germline V gene has CDR1 SGHRS and CDR2 YFSETQ. Trimming cost V 3 bases and J 2 bases, with 14 bases left between them. This CDR3 has 15 residues. This CDR3 is CASSYNPTGQETQYF. The CDR3 nucleotides are TGCGCCAGCAGCTATAACCCTACAGGACAAGAGACCCAGTACTTC. The full variable domain, its missing parts supplied by reference TRBV5-1 and TRBJ2-5, is KAGVTQTPRYLIKTRGQQVTLSCSPISGHRSVSWYQQTPGQGLQFLFEYFSETQRNKGNFPGRFSGRQFSNSRSEMNVSTLELGDSALYLCASSYNPTGQETQYFGPGTRLLVL.

The V and J genes are TRBV6-5 and TRBJ1-6; no reliable D call. CDR1 MNHEY and CDR2 SVGAGI come from the germline V gene. This CDR3 spans 16 amino acids. V was trimmed by 0 bases and J by 6 bases, leaving 12 bases between them. The CDR3 region is CASSYSITAGNSPLHF. CDR3 nucleotides: TGTGCCAGCAGTTACTCGATAACGGCTGGTAATTCACCCCTCCACTTT.

The V call is TRBV11-1, the J call TRBJ1-6; D gene unclear. Trimming took off 6 bases at V and 6 bases at J, with 9 bases between the two ends. Germline CDR1 is SGHAT and CDR2 is FQDESV (reference sequence). The CDR3 consists of 13 residues. CDR3 amino acids: CASSPSSNSPLHF. The CDR3 DNA sequence: TGTGCCAGCAGTCCCTCGTCTAATTCACCCCTCCACTTT.